This TCR beta chain was profiled in a study of blood T cell repertoires in COVID-19. Study-level background: Samples taken during acute and convalescent COVID-19 were collected in the United States, Italy and Spain. The cDNA or gDNA used as material had been derived from T cells, B-cell-depleted T cells, or PBMCs.

Produced via immunoSEQ multiplex PCR; TCRdb's table is partial and in-frame only. The data show around 400,000 clones, nearly 90% seen once. The CDR3 covers 13 residues. Germline CDR1 is SQVTM and CDR2 is ANQGSEA. Participant-given clinical history determined each cohort assignment. Exposed volunteers were people who met a COVID-19 case within 2 weeks before study entry. The sample was PBMCs or T cells enriched from blood (not recorded which). This TCR came from a woman aged 18 to 35 who had been exposed to COVID-19. The chain is built from TRBV29-1 and TRBJ2-5; 9 bases agree with TRBD1. CDR3 in DNA: TGCAGTGCGGACAGGGGTCGTTCGGAGACCCAGTACTTC. It encodes CSADRGRSETQYF.